These 13 T cell receptor beta chains share one sample of origin, sequenced in a study of cytomegalovirus exposure and HLA in healthy donors (TCRdb year 2017). Library construction relied on the immunoSEQ multiplex PCR assay. The multiplex PCR relied on a mix of 60 forward primers for TCR Vbeta segments and 13 reverse primers for TCR Jbeta segments. The immuneACCESS repertoire file appears here via TCRdb, limited to in-frame rearrangements. These files lack a portion of the clones; in checked studies, under half of the deficit traces to unresolved V genes, and the cause of the others is not known. This sample holds about 210,000 clones; about four fifths were observed only once. Of the sample, about 3% falls within the top ten clones. Input material: PBMCs. These receptors came from a man aged 25 to 40 in good health and CMV-seronegative.

The genes are TRBV7-3 and TRBJ2-3; a possible D gene is TRBD1 (5 bases). Germline V lookup: CDR1 SGHTA, CDR2 FQGTGA. This CDR3 comprises 12 residues. The germline V and J ends were trimmed by 1 base and 6 bases, with 5 bases remaining between them. The CDR3 spells CASSLKGDTQYF. In nucleotides, the CDR3 is TGTGCCAGCAGCTTAAAGGGGGATACGCAGTATTTT.

This clone was counted between two and nine times. This chain uses TRBV4-1 with TRBJ1-1; D is unresolved. CDR1 MGHRA and CDR2 YSYEKL come from the germline V gene. Trimming cost V 1 base and J 8 bases, with 8 bases left between them. CDR3 length equals 12 residues. This CDR3 reads CASSQGGIEAFF. Here the CDR3 DNA reads TGCGCCAGCAGCCAAGGAGGTATCGAAGCTTTCTTT.

The sample holds one count of this clone. Different DNA sequences within this sample yield the same CDR3. V usage is TRBV20-1 and J usage is TRBJ2-7; TRBD2 might be the D (6 bases). From germline, CDR1 is DFQATT and CDR2 SNEGSKA (reference sequence). Between the trimmed V and J ends, which lost 5 bases and 1 base, there was a span of 6 bases. This CDR3 is built from 11 residues. CDR3 in amino acids: CSARESYEQYF. The CDR3 DNA reads TGCAGTGCTCGGGAGTCCTACGAGCAGTACTTC.

The chain carries TRBV11-2 and TRBJ2-3, with TRBD2 identical over 11 bases. V was clipped by 0 bases and J by 0 bases; unmatched bases: 8. Germline assignment: CDR1 SGHAT and CDR2 FQNNGV. The CDR3 has 19 residues. CDR3 DNA sequence: TGTGCCAGCAGCTTAGATGCCCTAGCGGGGGGTATTAGCACAGATACGCAGTATTTT. It translates to CASSLDALAGGISTDTQYF.

The chain is built from TRBV29-1 and TRBJ2-1, with a weak D call TRBD1 (5 bases). Trimming removed 3 bases from V and 7 bases from J, with 25 bases in between. The V gene's germline CDR1 is SQVTM and CDR2 ANQGSEA. The CDR3 length is 17 residues. Here the CDR3 reads CSVDRERQEVEWNEQFF. CDR3 nucleotide sequence: TGCAGCGTTGACAGGGAACGTCAGGAAGTGGAGTGGAATGAGCAGTTCTTC.

The chain recombines TRBV4-1 with TRBJ2-7, with 9 bases aligning to TRBD2. With 3 bases clipped from V and 4 bases from J, the junction kept 10 bases outside the gene matches. CDR1 MGHRA and CDR2 YSYEKL come from the germline V gene. The CDR3 contains 16 residues. CDR3 in amino acids: CASSQELAGRFYEQYF. The CDR3, as DNA: TGCGCCAGCAGCCAGGAGCTAGCGGGGCGTTTTTACGAGCAGTACTTC.

The chain links TRBV10-3 to TRBJ2-3; 12 nucleotides line up with TRBD2. Trimming at V came to 6 bases and at J to 6 bases, leaving 1 base not matched to a gene. The CDR3 sequence is 13 residues long. Germline V gene lookup returns CDR1 ENHRY and CDR2 SYGVKD. This chain's CDR3 is CAIRTSGGDTQYF. The CDR3 coding sequence is TGTGCCATCAGGACTAGCGGGGGTGATACGCAGTATTTT.

This clone appeared a single time. CDR3 coding DNA: TGTGCCACCAGCAGAGATGTGGGCAACTCCTACACCGGGGAGCTGTTTTTT. Encoded protein: CATSRDVGNSYTGELFF. The chain is built from TRBV15 and TRBJ2-2; no reliable D call. V lost 0 bases and J lost 3, with 14 bases in between. The CDR3 length is 17 residues. The V gene's germline CDR1 is LNHNV and CDR2 YYDKDF (reference sequence).

V gene TRBV28 combines with J gene TRBJ1-6; no definite D call. Germline-derived CDR1 and CDR2 are MDHEN and SYDVKM. This CDR3 spans 15 amino acids. The ends were cut back, 5 bases at V and 0 bases at J, with 8 bases in the middle. The CDR3: CASSGRNSYNSPLHF. For the CDR3, the DNA is TGTGCCAGCAGTGGGAGGAACTCCTATAATTCACCCCTCCACTTT.

This clone has just a few counts. V gene TRBV19 combines with J gene TRBJ2-1; the match to TRBD1 covers 9 bases. The V segment lost 4 bases and the J segment 0 bases; nucleotides outside the gene matches: 1. This CDR3 comprises 15 residues. Germline V gene sequence: CDR1 LNHDA, CDR2 SQIVND (reference sequence). The CDR3 sequence is CASSTTGGSYNEQFF. In nucleotides, the CDR3 is TGTGCCAGTAGTACGACAGGGGGCTCCTACAATGAGCAGTTCTTC.

The chain employs TRBV7-2 and TRBJ1-1, with D perhaps matching TRBD1 (5 bases). This CDR3 is built from 14 residues. Trimming took off 3 bases at V and 4 bases at J, with 12 bases between the two ends. CDR1 SGHTA and CDR2 FQGNSA come from the germline V gene. Written as DNA, the CDR3 is TGTGCCAGCAGCTTCGGGTTGGGGGGCACTGAAGCTTTCTTT. Translating gives CASSFGLGGTEAFF.

This clone was seen more than once but under ten times. This chain connects TRBV5-1 to TRBJ1-6; D remains unclear. This CDR3 has 14 amino acids. Germline CDR1 reads SGHRS; CDR2 reads YFSETQ. Trimming pared 5 bases from V and 9 bases from J, leaving 15 bases between. The CDR3 DNA sequence: TGCGCCAGCAGTCTAGGGAGGCGACGTTCACCCCTCCACTTT. Translated: CASSLGRRRSPLHF.

The chain uses TRBV6-1 and TRBJ2-1, with D maybe TRBD2 (6 bases). This CDR3 has 15 residues. The germline gives CDR1 MNHNS, CDR2 SASEGT. Trimming shortened V by 6 bases and J by 5 bases, and 17 bases separated the two germline ends. CDR3 region: CASSPRDWGDNEQFF. CDR3 bases: TGTGCCAGCAGCCCCCGGGACTGGGGAGACAATGAGCAGTTCTTC.